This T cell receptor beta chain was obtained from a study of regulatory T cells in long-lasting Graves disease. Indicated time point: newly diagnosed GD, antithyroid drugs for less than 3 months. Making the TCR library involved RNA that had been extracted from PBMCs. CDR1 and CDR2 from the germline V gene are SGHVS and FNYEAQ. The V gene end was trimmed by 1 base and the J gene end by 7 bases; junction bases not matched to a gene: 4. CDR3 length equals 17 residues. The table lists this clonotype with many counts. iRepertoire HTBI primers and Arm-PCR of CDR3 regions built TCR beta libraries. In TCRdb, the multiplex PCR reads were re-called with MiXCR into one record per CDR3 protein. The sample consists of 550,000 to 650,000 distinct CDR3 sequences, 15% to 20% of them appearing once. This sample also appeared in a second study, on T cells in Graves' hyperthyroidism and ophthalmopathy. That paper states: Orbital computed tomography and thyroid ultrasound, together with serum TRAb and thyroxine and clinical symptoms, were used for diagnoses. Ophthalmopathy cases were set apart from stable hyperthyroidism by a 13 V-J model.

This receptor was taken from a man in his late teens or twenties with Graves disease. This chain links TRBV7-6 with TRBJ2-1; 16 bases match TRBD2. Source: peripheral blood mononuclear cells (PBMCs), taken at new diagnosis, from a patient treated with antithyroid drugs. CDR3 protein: CASSLVGTSGRGNEQFF. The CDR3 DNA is TGTGCCAGCAGCTTAGTTGGGACTAGCGGGAGGGGTAATGAGCAGTTCTTC. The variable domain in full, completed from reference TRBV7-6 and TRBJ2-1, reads GAGVSQSPRYKVTKRGQDVALRCDPISGHVSLYWYRQALGQGPEFLTYFNYEAQQDKSGLPNDRFSAERPEGSISTLTIQRTEQRDSAMYRCASSLVGTSGRGNEQFFGPGTRLTVL.